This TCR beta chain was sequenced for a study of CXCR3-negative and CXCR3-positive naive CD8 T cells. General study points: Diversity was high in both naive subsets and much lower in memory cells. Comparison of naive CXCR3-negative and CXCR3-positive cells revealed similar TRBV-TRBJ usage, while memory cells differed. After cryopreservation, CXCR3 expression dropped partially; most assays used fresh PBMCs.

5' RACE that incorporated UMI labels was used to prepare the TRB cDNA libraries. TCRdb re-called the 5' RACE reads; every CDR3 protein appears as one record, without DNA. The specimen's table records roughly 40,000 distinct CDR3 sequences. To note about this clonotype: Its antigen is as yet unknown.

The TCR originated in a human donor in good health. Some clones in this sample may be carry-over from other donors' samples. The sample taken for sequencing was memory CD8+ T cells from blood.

CDR3 loop: CASSPLGHYNEQFF. The chain links TRBV10-1 to TRBJ2-1; TCRdb's D call, TRBD2, is unchecked because there is no DNA. Germline assignment: CDR1 WNHNN and CDR2 SYGVQD (reference sequence). This CDR3 comprises 14 residues.